Shown below are 3 T cell receptor beta chains from a single sample sequenced in a study of blood T cell repertoires in COVID-19. Assay used: immunoSEQ multiplex PCR; TCRdb lists only in-frame clones, some missing. The data show over 90,000 clones, with approximately 90% seen just once and 2% to 2.5% held by the top ten. Source material: peripheral blood. These TCRs come from a man aged 50 to 59 with active COVID-19.

The chain combines TRBV30 with TRBJ2-7; 8 bases line up with TRBD2. Germline V gene lookup returns CDR1 GTSNPN and CDR2 SVGIG (reference sequence). The CDR3 has 11 amino acids. Trimming took 5 bases from V and 5 from J; bases not matched to a gene: 2. CDR3 sequence: CAWAGGNEQYF. The CDR3 DNA sequence: TGTGCCTGGGCGGGAGGAAACGAGCAGTACTTC.

This clone was detected only once. J is TRBJ2-2 and V is TRBV9; weak D call: TRBD1 (5 bases). Trimming cost V 2 bases and J 0 bases, with 11 bases left between them. The CDR3 is made up of 16 amino acids. Germline V lookup: CDR1 SGDLS, CDR2 YYNGEE. CDR3 bases: TGTGCCAGCAGCGTTGGGGCAGGGCCGAACACCGGGGAGCTGTTTTTT. Encoded protein: CASSVGAGPNTGELFF.

Here the CDR3 DNA reads TGTGCCAGCAGCCCGTACAGGGGGTCCTACGAGCAGTACTTC. Its translation: CASSPYRGSYEQYF. V usage is TRBV7-2 and J usage is TRBJ2-7; 8 nucleotides align to TRBD1. V gave up 5 bases and J gave up 1 base; unmatched junction bases: 4. Germline CDR1 and CDR2: SGHTA and FQGNSA. The CDR3 totals 14 residues.